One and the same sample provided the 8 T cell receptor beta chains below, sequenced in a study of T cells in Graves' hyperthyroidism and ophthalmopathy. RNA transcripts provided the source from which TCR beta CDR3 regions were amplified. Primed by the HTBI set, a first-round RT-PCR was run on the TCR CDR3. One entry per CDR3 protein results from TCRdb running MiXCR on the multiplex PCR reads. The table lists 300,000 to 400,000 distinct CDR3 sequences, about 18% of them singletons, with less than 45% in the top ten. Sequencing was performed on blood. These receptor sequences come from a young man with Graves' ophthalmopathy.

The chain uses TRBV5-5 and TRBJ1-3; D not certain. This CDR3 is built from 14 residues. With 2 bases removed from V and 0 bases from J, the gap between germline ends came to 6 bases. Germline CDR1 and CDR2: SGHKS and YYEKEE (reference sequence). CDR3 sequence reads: CASSFASSGNTIYF. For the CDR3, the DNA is TGTGCCAGCAGCTTCGCGAGCTCTGGAAACACCATATATTTT.

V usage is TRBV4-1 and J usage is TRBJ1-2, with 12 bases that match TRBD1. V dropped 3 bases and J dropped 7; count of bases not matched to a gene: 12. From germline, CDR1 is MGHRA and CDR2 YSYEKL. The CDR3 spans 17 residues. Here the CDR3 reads CASSHHLGDRGQSGYTF. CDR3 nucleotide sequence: TGCGCCAGCAGCCACCACCTCGGGGACAGGGGGCAAAGTGGCTACACCTTC.

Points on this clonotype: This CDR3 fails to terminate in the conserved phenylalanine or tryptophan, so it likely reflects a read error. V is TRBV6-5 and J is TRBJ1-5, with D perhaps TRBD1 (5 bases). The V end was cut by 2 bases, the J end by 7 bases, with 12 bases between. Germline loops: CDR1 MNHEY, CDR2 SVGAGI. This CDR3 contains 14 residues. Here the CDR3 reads CASSYGQGGQPQHL. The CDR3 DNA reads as TGTGCCAGCAGTTACGGGCAGGGAGGACAGCCCCAGCATCTT.

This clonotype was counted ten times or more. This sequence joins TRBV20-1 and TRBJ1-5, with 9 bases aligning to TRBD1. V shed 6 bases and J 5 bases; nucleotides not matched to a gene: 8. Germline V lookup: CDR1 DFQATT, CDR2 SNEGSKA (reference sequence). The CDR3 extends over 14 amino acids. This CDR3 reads CSAQTGGPDQPQHF. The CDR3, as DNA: TGCAGTGCCCAGACAGGGGGGCCGGATCAGCCCCAGCATTTT.

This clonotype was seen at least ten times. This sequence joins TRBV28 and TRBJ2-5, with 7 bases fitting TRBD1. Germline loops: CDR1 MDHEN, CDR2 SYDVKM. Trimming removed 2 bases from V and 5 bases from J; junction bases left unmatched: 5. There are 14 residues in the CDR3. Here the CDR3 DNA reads TGTGCCAGCAGTTTAGCGACAGGGCGGGAGACCCAGTACTTC. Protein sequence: CASSLATGRETQYF. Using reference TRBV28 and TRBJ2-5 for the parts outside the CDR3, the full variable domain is DVKVTQSSRYLVKRTGEKVFLECVQDMDHENMFWYRQDPGLGLRLIYFSYDVKMKEKGDIPEGYSVSREKKERFSLILESASTNQTSMYLCASSLATGRETQYFGPGTRLLVL.

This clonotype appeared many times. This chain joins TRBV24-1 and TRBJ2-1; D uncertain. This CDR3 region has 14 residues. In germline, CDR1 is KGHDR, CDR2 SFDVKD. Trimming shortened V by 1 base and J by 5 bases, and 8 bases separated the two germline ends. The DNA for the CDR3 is TGTGCCACCAGTGATTTTGGGGTAAACAATGAGCAGTTCTTC. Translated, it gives CATSDFGVNNEQFF.

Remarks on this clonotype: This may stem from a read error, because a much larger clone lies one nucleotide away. CDR3 sequence (DNA): TGTGACAGCAGTTACTCCGGGGGATTAGCTACTAATGAAAAACTGTTTTTT. This gives the protein CDSSYSGGLATNEKLFF. The rearrangement links TRBV2 to TRBJ1-4; D is possibly TRBD1 (5 bases). Germline values: CDR1 SNHLY, CDR2 FYNNEI. The CDR3 sequence is 17 residues long.

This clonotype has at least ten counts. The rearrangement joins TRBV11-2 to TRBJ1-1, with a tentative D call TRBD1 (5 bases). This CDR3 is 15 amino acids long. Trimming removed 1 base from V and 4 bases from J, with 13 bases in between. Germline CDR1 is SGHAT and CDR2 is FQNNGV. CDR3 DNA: TGTGCCAGCAGCTTAGCTATGGGCCAGGGCACTGAAGCTTTCTTT. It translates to CASSLAMGQGTEAFF.